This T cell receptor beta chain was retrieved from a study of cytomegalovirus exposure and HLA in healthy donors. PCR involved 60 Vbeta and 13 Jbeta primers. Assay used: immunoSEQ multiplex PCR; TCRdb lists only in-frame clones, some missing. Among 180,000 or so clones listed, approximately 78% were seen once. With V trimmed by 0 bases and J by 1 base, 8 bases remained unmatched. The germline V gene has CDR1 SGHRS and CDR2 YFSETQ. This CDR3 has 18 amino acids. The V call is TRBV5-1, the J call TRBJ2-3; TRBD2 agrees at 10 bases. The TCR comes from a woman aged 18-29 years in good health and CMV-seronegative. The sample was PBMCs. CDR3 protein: CASSLGLAGNPRTDTQYF. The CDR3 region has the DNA TGCGCCAGCAGCTTGGGACTAGCGGGTAACCCCCGCACAGATACGCAGTATTTT. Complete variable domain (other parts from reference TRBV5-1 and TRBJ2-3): KAGVTQTPRYLIKTRGQQVTLSCSPISGHRSVSWYQQTPGQGLQFLFEYFSETQRNKGNFPGRFSGRQFSNSRSEMNVSTLELGDSALYLCASSLGLAGNPRTDTQYFGPGTRLTVL.